This T cell receptor (beta chain) was obtained from a study of blood T cell repertoires in COVID-19. Across the study: Samples of COVID-19 (acute and convalescent) were obtained from the United States, Italy and Spain. T cells, B-cell-depleted T cells, or PBMCs provided the cDNA or gDNA that served as material.

The V end was cut by 7 bases, the J end by 4 bases, with 13 bases between. CDR3 length: 14 residues. Per the germline V gene, CDR1 is SNHLY and CDR2 is FYNNEI. Source study methods: Amplification of reference gene primers was used by the study to estimate nucleated cell counts. The table came from immunoSEQ multiplex PCR; TCRdb's copy has only in-frame clones and leaves some out. V and J calls plus clone size are reproduced from that table; the DNA served to infer D and trimming. The sample has hundreds of thousands of clones, around 90% seen once. The chain uses TRBV2 and TRBJ1-4; TRBD1 is a possible D gene (5 bases). The sequence came from a man aged 65 to 79 with acute or convalescent COVID-19. Sequencing input: peripheral blood. CDR3 in DNA: TGTGCCAGCACCTTGGGGACTCTTAATGAAAAACTGTTTTTT. Protein product: CASTLGTLNEKLFF.